The 7 T cell receptor beta chains below come from one sample, sequenced in a study of T cells in Graves' hyperthyroidism and ophthalmopathy. The source material, RNA transcripts, was used to amplify TCR beta CDR3 regions. The TCR CDR3 first-round RT-PCR relied on the HTBI primer set. TCRdb itself ran the multiplex PCR reads through MiXCR, one entry per CDR3 protein. The data contain hundreds of thousands of distinct CDR3 sequences, approximately 40% of them singletons. Sequencing used blood. The receptors here all came from a woman aged 40 to 50 with Graves' hyperthyroidism.

V usage is TRBV7-2 and J usage is TRBJ2-7; 7 nucleotides agree with TRBD2. Germline CDR1 SGHTA, CDR2 FQGNSA. The CDR3 length is 16 residues. Unmatched junction bases numbered 10, after V lost 5 bases and J lost 0 bases. CDR3 in DNA: TGTGCCAGCAGCCTCAGTAACGGGAGGATCTCCTACGAGCAGTACTTC. This encodes CASSLSNGRISYEQYF.

This clonotype occurred many times. The chain couples TRBV4-3 to TRBJ1-1; the D gene is possibly TRBD1 (5 bases). V was cut by 4 bases and J by 3 bases, with 12 bases left in between. Germline V lookup: CDR1 LGHNA, CDR2 YSLEER. The CDR3 runs 14 residues. The CDR3 region is CASSPGRIYTEAFF. The CDR3 bases are TGCGCCAGCAGCCCGGGACGGATTTACACTGAAGCTTTCTTT.

This clonotype was counted only a few times. The chain is built from TRBV24-1 and TRBJ1-4, with 9 bases identical to TRBD1. CDR1 and CDR2 (germline): KGHDR, SFDVKD. V was pared by 1 base and J by 1 base, with 18 bases of the junction left unmatched. CDR3 size: 22 residues. CDR3 nucleotide sequence: TGTGCCACCAGTGATTTAGGGGACAGGGTTTGCGGGTTAAGAAAAACTAATGAAAAACTGTTTTTT. Protein: CATSDLGDRVCGLRKTNEKLFF.

This clonotype was seen at least ten times. This chain connects TRBV5-6 to TRBJ1-1; maybe TRBD1 (6 bases). V lost 2 bases and J lost 5, with 13 bases in between. Germline V lookup: CDR1 SGHDT, CDR2 YYEEEE. This CDR3 region has 14 residues. The CDR3 spells CASSLSGQRTEAFF. CDR3 sequence (DNA): TGTGCCAGCAGCTTATCTGGACAGAGAACTGAAGCTTTCTTT. The full variable domain, its missing parts supplied by reference TRBV5-6 and TRBJ1-1, is DAGVTQSPTHLIKTRGQQVTLRCSPKSGHDTVSWYQQALGQGPQFIFQYYEEEERQRGNFPDRFSGHQFPNYSSELNVNALLLGDSALYLCASSLSGQRTEAFFGQGTRLTVV.

This clonotype appeared a few times. The J gene is TRBJ1-2, the V gene TRBV27; no clear D. The ends were cut back, 2 bases at V and 5 bases at J, with 12 bases in the middle. Germline CDR1 MNHEY, CDR2 SMNVEV (reference sequence). This CDR3 has 14 amino acids. CDR3 protein: CASSLGGNLYGYTF. In nucleotides, the CDR3 is TGTGCCAGCAGTTTAGGCGGGAATCTGTATGGCTACACCTTC.

In regard to this clonotype: Given a much more abundant clone one base away, this may be a read error. The CDR3 end shows no conserved phenylalanine or tryptophan, and so a read error is likely. The CDR3 spells CASSLTSGQGYEQYL. The CDR3 nucleotides are TGTGCCAGCAGCTTAACGTCGGGACAGGGGTACGAGCAGTACCTC. V and J are TRBV7-9 and TRBJ2-7; 10 nucleotides line up with TRBD1. CDR3 length: 15 amino acids. The germline CDR1 and CDR2 sequences are SEHNR and FQNEAQ (reference sequence). V lost 2 bases to trimming and J lost 4 bases; unmatched junction nucleotides: 5.

This clonotype was recorded once. The chain uses TRBV29-1 and TRBJ1-2; 8 positions agree with TRBD1. The CDR3 is 13 residues long. Germline trimming cut 7 bases from V and 8 bases from J; bases unmatched to any gene: 12. CDR1 and CDR2 from the germline V gene are SQVTM and ANQGSEA. In nucleotides, the CDR3 is TGCAGCGCCTCGGGACAGGAGAAGCAGGGCTACACCTTC. Translated: CSASGQEKQGYTF.